Listed below are T cell receptor beta chains from one sample, sequenced in a study of brain T cells in children with intractable seizures. Libraries were prepared by immunoSEQ multiplex PCR; TCRdb keeps only in-frame clonotypes and omits some of them. The repertoire holds 340,000 or so clones, approximately 93% seen once, with about 6% in the top ten. The sequenced sample was peripheral blood, obtained about 5 months after surgery. The receptors were sampled from a boy in the first two years of life with tuberous sclerosis and intractable seizures. CDR3s include the opening cysteine and the closing phenylalanine or tryptophan. The D gene is left open where the match is weak. The size entry is marked missing in some rows and otherwise reads once, few, many or a size class.

V,D,J,size,length,DNA,CDR3
TRBV6-5,TRBD1,TRBJ1-3,.,14,TGTGCCAGCAGGAGAGGGACAGGGGGGGACACCATATATTTT,CASRRGTGGDTIYF
TRBV5-6,.,TRBJ1-2,.,14,TGTGCCAGCAGCTTGAAGCCGTCCCTTGTTGGCTACACCTTC,CASSLKPSLVGYTF
TRBV19,.,TRBJ1-3,.,15,TGTGCCAGTAGTATACCCACAGCCTCTGGAAACACCATATATTTT,CASSIPTASGNTIYF
TRBV14,TRBD1,TRBJ2-1,.,18,TGTGCCAGCAGCCAGGAAGGGGGACAGGGGCCCTATGATAATGAGCAGTTCTTC,CASSQEGGQGPYDNEQFF
TRBV5-1,TRBD2,TRBJ2-7,.,15,TGCGCCAGCAGATCCGGACTAGCGGGAGTCTACGAGCAGTACTTC,CASRSGLAGVYEQYF
TRBV11-2,.,TRBJ2-7,.,17,TGTGCCAGCAGCCCCGATCCGCCCGCAGGTATCTCCTACGAGCAGTACTTC,CASSPDPPAGISYEQYF
TRBV30,TRBD2,TRBJ2-1,.,20,TGTGCCTGGAGTGTACTGACTAGCGGGGGCTTCCTTAGCTCCTACAATGAGCAGTTCTTC,CAWSVLTSGGFLSSYNEQFF
TRBV7-9,TRBD2,TRBJ2-5,.,15,TGTGCCAGCAGCCCCCTAGCGGTCCTACAAGAGACCCAGTACTTC,CASSPLAVLQETQYF
TRBV5-1,.,TRBJ2-7,.,15,TGCGCCAGCAGCTTGGACAGTCGAAAGACCTACGAGCAGTACTTC,CASSLDSRKTYEQYF
TRBV27,TRBD1,TRBJ1-2,.,13,TGTGCCAGCAGTCTCGAGACAGGGTATGGCTACACCTTC,CASSLETGYGYTF
TRBV25-1,TRBD1,TRBJ1-4,.,17,TGTGCCAGCAGTGAATATAGGGGACAGGCAACTAATGAAAAACTGTTTTTT,CASSEYRGQATNEKLFF
TRBV1,.,TRBJ2-7,.,13,TGCACCAGCCGCTGGGGGGTTCTCTACGAGCAGTACTTC,CTSRWGVLYEQYF
TRBV5-4,.,TRBJ2-7,few,14,TGTGCCAGCAGCTTTGGTGGTGGAGTCTACGAGCAGTACTTC,CASSFGGGVYEQYF
TRBV6-6,.,TRBJ2-3,.,13,TGTGCCAGTCACCAGGGCAGCACAGATACGCAGTATTTT,CASHQGSTDTQYF
TRBV7-9,TRBD2,TRBJ2-3,.,15,TGTGCCAGCAGCTTAAGCCTAGCGGCAACAGATACGCAGTATTTT,CASSLSLAATDTQYF
TRBV7-8,.,TRBJ2-7,.,13,TGTGCCAGCAGCGCCGATCGGGTAACCGAGCAGTACTTC,CASSADRVTEQYF